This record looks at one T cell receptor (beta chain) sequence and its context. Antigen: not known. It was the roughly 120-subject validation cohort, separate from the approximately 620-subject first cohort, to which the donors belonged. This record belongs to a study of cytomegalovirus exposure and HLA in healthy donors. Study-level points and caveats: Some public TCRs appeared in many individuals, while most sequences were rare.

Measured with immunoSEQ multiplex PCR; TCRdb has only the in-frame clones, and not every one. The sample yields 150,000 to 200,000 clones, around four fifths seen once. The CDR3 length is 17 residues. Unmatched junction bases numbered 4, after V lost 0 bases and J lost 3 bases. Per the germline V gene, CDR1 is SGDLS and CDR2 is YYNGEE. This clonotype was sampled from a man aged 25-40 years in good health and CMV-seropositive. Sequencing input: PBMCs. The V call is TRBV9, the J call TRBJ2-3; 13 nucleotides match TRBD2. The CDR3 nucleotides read TGTGCCAGCAGCGTAGACCCACTAGCGGGGGGGACAGATACGCAGTATTTT. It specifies CASSVDPLAGGTDTQYF.